Following are 9 T cell receptor beta chains from one sample sequenced in a study of tumor-infiltrating lymphocytes in primary liver carcinoma. Starting material of 400 to 600 ng total RNA yielded TCR beta cDNA via a constant-region primer. ARM-PCR was slightly modified, and three nested multiplex PCR rounds with it gave rise to the TCR beta libraries. TRBV1-TRBV30 forward primers and a C-beta reverse primer were used in the first two PCR rounds, which each ran for approximately 11 cycles. TCRdb called the multiplex PCR reads again in MiXCR, with one record for every CDR3 protein. This sample carries 100,000 to 150,000 distinct CDR3 sequences, 60% to 80% of them seen once, and the ten largest clones take roughly 7.9%. Without any cell sorting, about 18-30 mg of bulk tissue yielded co-extracted RNA and DNA. Source material: liver tumor tissue from sampling region 3. This sample's subset: tumor region T3, left-lateral pole. The receptors derive from a woman aged 55-75 years with primary liver carcinoma and hepatitis B virus infection.

This clonotype was seen ten or more times. The J gene is TRBJ2-7, the V gene TRBV7-8, with 12 bases matching TRBD2. The CDR3 runs to 14 residues. J gave up 3 bases and V 5 bases, and 2 bases lay outside the gene matches. Germline V gene lookup returns CDR1 SGHVS and CDR2 FQNEAQ. CDR3 protein: CASSQLAGGYEQYF. CDR3 nucleotides: TGTGCCAGCAGCCAACTAGCGGGAGGCTACGAGCAGTACTTC.

This clonotype was observed many times. The chain combines TRBV14 with TRBJ1-2; D possibly corresponds to TRBD1 (5 bases). Germline V gene sequence: CDR1 SGHDN, CDR2 FVKESK. The CDR3 covers 13 residues. V dropped 2 bases and J dropped 4 bases, with 8 bases sitting between them. In DNA, the CDR3 is TGTGCCAGCAGCCAAAGACAGTCCTATGGCTACACCTTC. This translates into CASSQRQSYGYTF. Supplemented by reference TRBV14 and TRBJ1-2, the full variable domain reads EAGVTQFPSHSVIEKGQTVTLRCDPISGHDNLYWYRRVMGKEIKFLLHFVKESKQDESGMPNNRFLAERTGGTYSTLKVQPAELEDSGVYFCASSQRQSYGYTFGSGTRLTVV.

In its sample, this clonotype was seen once. This CDR3 is missing its conserved last phenylalanine or tryptophan, likely due to a read error. No DNA is shown, since the ends of the CDR3 on it are uncertain; the CDR3 is the one TCRdb lists. J is TRBJ2-1 and V is TRBV11-2; the table's TRBD2 call for D was not verified on the DNA. The germline V gene has CDR1 SGHAT and CDR2 FQNNGV. The CDR3 comprises 14 residues, both ends counted. CDR3: CASSLARDFLRQLY.

As to this clonotype: Relative to the germline gene, one junction end is altered; a read error may explain this. The rearrangement links TRBV6-6 to TRBJ2-7; maybe TRBD2 (6 bases). The CDR3 is made up of 16 amino acids. CDR1 MNHNY and CDR2 SVGAGI come from the germline V gene (reference sequence). CDR3 region: CASSYSTRLANYEQYF. The CDR3 DNA reads as TGTGCAAGCAGTTACTCCACGCGGCTAGCGAACTACGAGCAGTACTTC.

The chain joins TRBV7-9 to TRBJ2-2; 9 nucleotides line up with TRBD1. The CDR3 runs to 15 residues. V was pared by 1 base and J by 4 bases, with 1 base of the junction left unmatched. The germline V gene encodes CDR1 SEHNR and CDR2 FQNEAQ (reference sequence). For the CDR3, the DNA is TGTGCCAGCAGCTTAGGACAGGGGGTCACCGGGGAGCTGTTTTTT. It yields the protein CASSLGQGVTGELFF.

A note on this clonotype: The junction departs from germline at one end; a sequencing error may be responsible. The chain carries TRBV2 and TRBJ1-2; a weak D match, TRBD1 (5 bases). Germline values: CDR1 SNHLY, CDR2 FYNNEI. The CDR3 spans 15 residues. The CDR3 region is CAGSEALGRVYGYTF. As DNA, the CDR3 is TGTGCCGGCAGTGAAGCGCTTGGCAGGGTCTATGGCTACACCTTC.

This clonotype showed up just a few times. This may stem from a read error, because a much larger clone lies one nucleotide away. The genes are TRBV4-2 and TRBJ2-3; 10 bases map to TRBD2. Germline loops: CDR1 LGHNA, CDR2 YNFKEQ. This CDR3 is built from 17 residues. CDR3 sequence reads: CASSQVGSGGVTDTRYF. The DNA for the CDR3 is TGTGCCAGCAGCCAAGTTGGGAGCGGGGGGGTCACAGATACGCGGTATTTT.

J is TRBJ2-7 and V is TRBV10-2; D possibly corresponds to TRBD2 (6 bases). Between the trimmed V and J ends, which lost 5 bases and 2 bases, there was a span of 16 bases. This CDR3 contains 15 residues. From germline, CDR1 is WSHSY and CDR2 SAAADI. This chain's CDR3 is CASSWAGRSTYEQYF. The DNA for the CDR3 is TGCGCCAGCAGTTGGGCGGGACGATCGACCTACGAGCAGTACTTC.

The rearrangement links TRBV7-9 to TRBJ2-3; 10 bases match TRBD2. The CDR3 length is 16 residues. The V gene's germline CDR1 is SEHNR and CDR2 FQNEAQ (reference sequence). V lost 5 bases, J lost 1 base, and 6 bases stayed unmatched. The CDR3 DNA reads TGTGCCAGCAGCCTCGGACTAGCGGAACGCACAGATACGCAGTATTTT. It is translated as CASSLGLAERTDTQYF. The entire variable domain, with the rest obtained from reference TRBV7-9 and TRBJ2-3, is as follows: DTGVSQNPRHKITKRGQNVTFRCDPISEHNRLYWYRQTLGQGPEFLTYFQNEAQLEKSRLLSDRFSAERPKGSFSTLEIQRTEQGDSAMYLCASSLGLAERTDTQYFGPGTRLTVL.